This entry describes one TCR beta chain. The antigen this receptor binds is unknown. No much larger clone exists at a distance of one base, and base qualities are not known. The sample originates from a study of cytomegalovirus exposure and HLA in healthy donors (dated by TCRdb to about 2017). For context, the study as a whole: In an earlier analysis of under 600 of the donors, 250 to 350 Gb of sequence data and 100 million or so unique TCR beta sequences from about 190 million T cells were reported. An early release that covered roughly 600 HLA-typed donors contained approximately 300 gigabases of sequencing data and roughly 84 million unique TCR sequences. Of the approximately 400 genotyped donors, over 65% fell in the genetic ancestry cluster associated with self-reported Caucasian donors. The aim of the study was to test whether cataloging public T cell receptors could identify signatures of past pathogen exposure. The study profiled the T cell repertoires of more than 500 subjects by immunosequencing and related them to cytomegalovirus serostatus. In addition to the first cohort of roughly 700 subjects, a separate validation cohort of 120 different subjects was used. The study combined high-throughput TCR immunosequencing, statistical association of individual TCRs with disease status, and machine learning to predict cytomegalovirus infection status. To study patterns of TCR occurrence, a later analysis re-analyzed previously published TCR beta repertoires from 500 to 850 donors and added high-resolution HLA genotyping. The later analysis used no new phenotypic data to find candidate immune exposures, relying instead on TCR beta sequences and their occurrence across donors. An earlier analysis of some 600 of the donors applied high-throughput TCR beta sequencing to assess whether each TCR beta V gene segment acted as functional or pseudogenic. Donor age, sex, ethnicity and CMV serostatus were compiled alongside the repertoire data. A later genetic analysis used genome-wide SNP genotypes for about three fifths of the 666 donors, treating that subset as a discovery cohort. All discovery cohort repertoires had been generated on a single sequencing platform. HLA typing covered class I and class II loci at four-digit resolution. Typing coverage varied by locus: roughly 620-640 donors for A, B, C, DRB1 and DQB1; roughly 560 for DQA1; approximately 570 for DPA1; 450 to 480 for DPB1. Five DR-DQ haplotypes were handled as single units for association and clustering because linkage in the cohort was strong. Across 398 genotyped donors of the cohort, an average of roughly 250,000 unique TCR beta nucleotide sequences per donor were sequenced, and approximately 19% of those sequences were non-productive.

The CDR3 goes from the cysteine to the phenylalanine over 14 residues. Only the CDR3 region is kept as DNA, spanning 42 bases read in frame from base 1. CDR1 SGHDN and CDR2 FVKESK were looked up in the germline V gene. V is pared back by 4 bases and J by 4 bases, with 11 bases lying between the germline termini. What the work shows at the level of the full study, not this receptor alone: According to the authors, the approach could potentially be generalized to other disease states and immunological phenotypes. In a later analysis, several top co-occurrence clusters were reported to appear linked to parvovirus B19, influenza, CMV and Epstein-Barr virus. Some IMGT-functional V segments, including TRBV6-2 and TRBV6-3, could not be told apart with the 87-base-pair reads, so those segments were excluded. Cytomegalovirus status was reported to be diagnosed by the classifier with high specificity and sensitivity in both the original and validation cohorts. According to a later analysis, most CMV-associated TCR beta chains appeared to be HLA-restricted, and the HLA associations seemed to be driven largely by CMV exposure. Specific HLA alleles were associated with 15,000 to 20,000 TCR beta sequences at a false discovery rate of 0.05 in a later analysis. The earlier analysis of a few hundred of the donors excluded 15 to 20 rarely observed V segments, including chromosome 9 orphons, because counts were too low. Most TCR sequences were observed very rarely across donors, whereas some public TCRs were present in many individuals. The study listed 150 to 200 TCR beta chains as associated with cytomegalovirus. Only TCR beta chains were sequenced in this cohort, and the absence of alpha or paired-chain data limited detectable features. For the cohort, immune exposure information was limited to CMV serostatus. Correlated functional status among segregating V segments might be attributable to linkage disequilibrium, but an unknown experimental factor could not be ruled out. According to a later genetic analysis, donors in an Asian-associated ancestry cluster had fewer N-insertions in productive TCRs than the approximately 670-donor mean. A cluster of highly shared sequence variants was judged likely to represent a technical artifact of the sequencing pipeline. HLA typing was unavailable for some donors at each locus, so association tests used only the typed subset. Assigning TCR associations to individual alleles was difficult when HLA alleles, especially DR and DQ, strongly co-occurred. In a later genetic analysis, a missense DCLRE1C variant was associated with V-gene and J-gene trimming of TCR beta chains, and the association was replicated in an independent cohort. In vitro tests confirmed that a few of the cytomegalovirus-associated TCR beta chains recognize cytomegalovirus antigens. According to a later analysis, TCR association rates differed among HLA loci, with DRB1 alleles showing the most associated TCRs and HLA-C alleles showing the fewest. In an earlier analysis of 587 of the donors, most TCR beta V segments appeared in productive rearrangements about 87% or about 30% of the time, broadly matching IMGT annotations. Roughly uniform sequencing depth across donors was assumed in presence/absence analyses, although this assumption may not hold. A further reported finding was that TCR beta sequences accurately predicted the HLA-A and HLA-B alleles for most subjects in the first cohort. Compared with equally common non-associated chains, HLA-associated TCR beta chains in a later analysis were more clonally expanded and had lower generation probabilities.

The protocol used for the library was the immunoSEQ multiplex PCR assay. The multiplex PCR relied on a mix of 60 forward primers for TCR Vbeta segments and 13 reverse primers for TCR Jbeta segments. A multiplex PCR assay on genomic DNA amplified the CDR3 region of rearranged TCR beta genes. On the Illumina HiSeq System, the amplified TCR beta libraries were sequenced as 87-base-pair reads. The paper's data handling went like this. A later analysis tallied tens of millions of unique TCR beta chains across the 650 to 750 repertoires, and approximately 12 million of those chains were shared by two or more donors. Raw reads were error-corrected and collapsed into unique sequences with a nearest-neighbor algorithm that merged closely related sequences to remove PCR and sequencing errors. Alignment of CDR3 sequences to IMGT reference sequences was used to assign V, D and J gene segments. For a sequence to be retained, a match of at least six nucleotides to both a V gene segment and a J gene segment was required. A rearrangement counted as productive if the CDR3 had no stop codons and remained in frame with V and J, and every other rearrangement counted as non-productive. CDR3 was defined according to IMGT convention as the region running from the second conserved V-encoded cysteine to the conserved J-encoded phenylalanine. In an earlier analysis of 500 to 650 of the donors, sequences lacking an unambiguous match to a single V gene segment were excluded. In an earlier analysis of a few hundred of the donors, a V segment was called functional when productive rearrangements were above 56.7%, and segregating when the standard deviation between donors exceeded 5%. A statistical classification framework was developed to diagnose cytomegalovirus status using the catalog of TCR beta chain sequences. A later analysis assigned V and J genes by comparing TCR nucleotide sequences with IMGT/GENE-DB human TR gene sequences. The TCRdist pipeline was used in a later analysis to assign CDR3 sequences and most-parsimonious VDJ recombination scenarios. In a later analysis, every TCR beta chain was defined by the combination of its CDR3 amino acid sequence and its V-gene family, and reads without a unique V-gene family were dropped. A later analysis removed 550 to 700 highly shared, low-generation-probability nucleotide sequences to deal with suspected cross-contamination and a sequencing artifact. In a later analysis, a clonal expansion index for each public chain was calculated from normalized within-repertoire ranks of inferred template counts. A later analysis computed generation probabilities with a VDJ recombination model fitted to out-of-frame rearrangements, and checked the results against IGoR. In a later analysis, TCR-TCR, TCR-HLA and TCR-CMV co-occurrence was scored with hypergeometric tests, and a repertoire-size bias correction was applied to TCR pairs. To estimate false discovery rates, a later analysis permuted the HLA or CMV assignments 20 times. In a later analysis, co-occurring TCRs were grouped using DBSCAN, and TCRdist sequence similarity was added for clustering within HLA-allele-positive subsets. Co-occurrence clustering excluded repertoires with fewer than 30,000 or more than 120,000 public chains, plus five with anomalous nucleotide sharing. TCRdb took this table from immuneACCESS and kept in-frame rearrangements with V and J called. Such tables lack part of the clones; where checked against another copy, unresolved V genes explain under half of the gap, and the rest is unexplained. Clone size and the V and J calls come from that table; the DNA yielded D and trimming. For this sample the table gives about 180,000 clones, of which roughly four fifths were detected only once. 2.5% to 3.5% of the sample belongs to the ten largest clones.

The cohort consisted of 650 to 700 healthy bone marrow donors. Cohort members were all nominally healthy when sampled, although unrecorded immune exposures were likely present. The donor was CMV seronegative and was included in the group of over 300 seronegative cohort members. A peripheral blood sample was provided by each donor, and peripheral blood mononuclear cells were used for TCR beta sequencing. Genomic DNA extraction from the blood cell samples was performed with the Qiagen DNeasy Blood Extraction Kit. In this chain, TRBV14 is recombined with TRBJ2-1; no D gene call is confident. This sequence originates from a male donor in good health and CMV-seronegative. The sample comprised PBMCs. The DNA reads as follows: TGTGCCAGCAGCCCCCCGGCGGATTACAATGAGCAGTTCTTC. Its translation is CASSPPADYNEQFF.